A selection of T cell receptor beta chains follows, all from one sample in a study of blood T cells in healthy people across ages. TCRdb fed the 5' RACE reads into MiXCR, producing one record per CDR3 protein. The sample has more than 650,000 distinct CDR3 sequences; 20% to 30% are singletons. The sample was also reused in another study, on T cells of mothers and their children.

The sequenced sample consisted of blood. These receptors all come from a boy aged 5 to 17 in good health. CDR3s leave out the opening cysteine and the closing phenylalanine or tryptophan. A row's size may be missing; if present it is once, few, many or a size class.

V,size,CDR3
TRBV20-1,few,SASTMDRVNQPQH
TRBV10-1,few,ASSESGQGTNLYNEQF
TRBV25-1,-,ASSLTGTQNEQF
TRBV28,few,ASNTFGQTTGELF
TRBV7-9,many,ASSLAGPTDTQY
TRBV28,-,ASSGPGTGQETQY
TRBV20-1,few,SARDWAGAYNEQF
TRBV28,-,ASSRDLGTQY
TRBV9,few,ASSVDPGPNYGYT
TRBV7-3,few,ASSSAGGARNEQF
TRBV2,-,ASSETPWGYT
TRBV5-1,few,ASSLAFGLTKNIQY
TRBV11-2,few,ASSLRQFSLGIDEQY
TRBV5-1,-,ASRPPGGRAGYEQY
TRBV20-1,few,SADLAGVNSDEQF
TRBV13,-,ASTQGSLTTNEKLF
TRBV5-1,few,ARRTSGGRNEQF
TRBV6-1,-,ASSDQRNTDTQY
TRBV28,-,ASKIAGGLGEQF
TRBV2,few,ASSLVLGGYT
TRBV7-2,-,ASNRGSHQETQY
TRBV6-5,few,ASSQQQSYGYT
TRBV3-1,-,ASSQGSSGNTEAF
TRBV6-2/TRBV6-3,-,ASSYSGKAGYT
TRBV5-1,-,ASSLVPGAGGDNEQF
TRBV5-1,few,ASSSRDNHYEQY
TRBV7-6,many,ASSQTENEQF
TRBV9,-,ASSPSRRNEQF
TRBV24-1,-,ATSDLGRNYGYT
TRBV20-1,-,SARAHSVGLETQY
TRBV24-1,-,ATSDNGLDETQY
TRBV9,-,ASSPQGGTDSYGYT
TRBV29-1,-,SVGTGNNEQF
TRBV6-5,-,ASSYSPGLYTIY
TRBV12-3/TRBV12-4,few,ASRSTGGIQETQY
TRBV28,-,ATQSPRGAGETQY
TRBV29-1,few,SVVRGAGDTQY
TRBV12-3/TRBV12-4,-,ASSLQGTGVYEQY
TRBV4-1,-,ASSQDREATGCETQY
TRBV11-1,few,ASSRELGQPQH